A single sample gave rise to the 18 T cell receptor beta chains below, sequenced in a study of T cell clonality in common variable immunodeficiency. Here immunoSEQ multiplex PCR was the method, and the copy in TCRdb shows in-frame clones only, minus some. This sample carries 50,000 to 55,000 clones and no singletons, and around 1.8% goes to the top ten. The material sequenced was peripheral blood mononuclear cells. Source of these receptors: a person aged 18-69 years in good health.

This clone was picked up many times. The observed sequence ends 3 residues before the CDR3 terminus, with the missing tail filled in from the germline J gene. The chain couples TRBV18 to TRBJ2-1; 9 bases map to TRBD2. The length of the CDR3 is 15 residues. Germline CDR1 and CDR2: KGHSH and LQKENI. The V and J ends lost 3 bases and 3 bases, in that order; junction bases with no gene match: 3. CDR3 DNA, as far as it was read: TGTGCCAGCTCACCTAGCGGGGGCCACTACAATGAG. Protein sequence: CASSPSGGHYNE. The whole CDR3 is CASSPSGGHYNEQFF.

In this sample, this clone turned up many times. The read gets to within 3 residues of the CDR3 end, and the germline J gene fills in the rest. The J gene is TRBJ1-2, the V gene TRBV6-2 or TRBV6-3; 8 bases match TRBD1. Unmatched junction bases numbered 3, after V lost 2 bases and J lost 4 bases. This CDR3 is built from 14 residues. Per the germline V gene, CDR1 is MNHEY and CDR2 is SVGEGT. The sequenced CDR3 bases are TGTGCCAGCAGTTACGGGGGACAGGCCTATGGC. The encoded protein is CASSYGGQAYG. The whole CDR3 sequence reads CASSYGGQAYGYTF.

This clone was seen ten or more times. The CDR3 is cut off 3 residues early in the read; its end comes from the germline J gene. The chain joins TRBV12-5 to TRBJ2-5; 7 nucleotides match TRBD2. The CDR3 covers 15 residues. Unmatched junction bases numbered 6, after V lost 2 bases and J lost 3 bases. Germline V lookup: CDR1 LGHNT, CDR2 FRNRAP. The CDR3 DNA, read in part, is TGTGCTAGTGGTTTGTCCTCGGGGGGAAAAGAGACC. It encodes CASGLSSGGKET. The full CDR3 protein reads CASGLSSGGKETQYF. Based on the CDR3 plus reference TRBV12-5 and TRBJ2-5, the full variable domain is DARVTQTPRHKVTEMGQEVTMRCQPILGHNTVFWYRQTMMQGLELLAYFRNRAPLDDSGMPKDRFSAEMPDATLATLKIQPSEPRDSAVYFCASGLSSGGKETQYFGPGTRLLVL.

This clone appeared many times. This may come from a read error, since a much larger clone is one base off. The read stops 3 residues short of the end of the CDR3; the missing end is completed from the germline J gene. The chain employs TRBV20-1 and TRBJ2-3, with TRBD1 matching 9 bases. The CDR3 has 15 residues. Per germline, CDR1 DFQATT and CDR2 SNEGSKA (reference sequence). This CDR3 reads CSARRRGQGVQPQYF. The CDR3 DNA, read in part, is TGCAGTGCTAGGCGCCGGGGACAGGGAGTTCAGCCG.

Ten or more counts support this clone. Read data end 3 residues before the CDR3 end; the end is taken from the germline J gene. V and J are TRBV6-2 or TRBV6-3 and TRBJ2-5; 7 bases are a match to TRBD1. The V gene's germline CDR1 is MNHEY and CDR2 SVGEGT. J was trimmed by 2 bases and V by 2 bases; bases with no gene match: 5. This CDR3 region has 15 residues. CDR3 sequence: CASSYGPGQQETQYF. Incomplete CDR3 DNA: TGTGCCAGCAGTTACGGACCGGGACAGCAAGAGACC.

This clone showed up many times. Coverage ceases 3 residues before the CDR3 finishes, and the germline J gene fills in the end. The V and J genes are TRBV20-1 and TRBJ1-2; D unresolved. The germline V gene encodes CDR1 DFQATT and CDR2 SNEGSKA (reference sequence). The V end was cut by 1 base, the J end by 6 bases, with 9 bases between. This CDR3 comprises 12 residues. The part of the CDR3 DNA that was read is TGCAGTGCTAGAGGGACTAGGCATGGC. Its translation is CSARGTRHG. The whole CDR3 protein is CSARGTRHGYTF.

This clone came up many times. The read finishes 3 residues shy of the CDR3 end, and the germline J gene is used to complete it. This chain uses TRBV12-3 or TRBV12-4 with TRBJ1-2, with 8 bases matching TRBD1. The CDR3 length is 15 residues. V lost 6 bases, J lost 0 bases, and 6 bases stayed unmatched. CDR3 DNA, as far as it was read: TGTGCCAGCAGAGCACAGGGGGTGTCTAACTATGGC. Its translation is CASRAQGVSNYG. The full CDR3 sequence reads CASRAQGVSNYGYTF.

This clone came up many times. The CDR3 region is CASSLRTGGGNTEAFF. The CDR3 DNA, read in part, is TGCGCCAGCAGCTTGAGGACAGGGGGCGGCAACACTGAA. V and J are TRBV5-1 and TRBJ1-1; 11 bases align to TRBD1. From the germline J gene comes the end of the CDR3, since the read stops 3 residues before it. Looked up from germline, CDR1 is SGHRS and CDR2 is YFSETQ. This CDR3 contains 16 residues. V lost 1 base, J lost 2 bases, and 4 bases stayed unmatched.

This clone was picked up many times. The read falls 3 residues short of the CDR3 end, and the missing part is taken from the germline J gene. The genes are TRBV5-1 and TRBJ1-1; 11 nucleotides line up with TRBD1. This CDR3 region has 17 residues. CDR1 SGHRS and CDR2 YFSETQ come from the germline V gene. J gave up 5 bases and V 4 bases, and 13 bases lay outside the gene matches. CDR3 loop: CASSKGQGAPFNTEAFF. Incomplete CDR3 DNA: TGCGCCAGCAGCAAAGGACAGGGGGCTCCTTTCAATACTGAA.

At least ten counts were recorded for this clone. The CDR3 extends 3 residues past the end of the read, so its final part is completed from the germline J gene. The V and J genes are TRBV5-1 and TRBJ2-7; maybe TRBD1 (6 bases). The germline V gene encodes CDR1 SGHRS and CDR2 YFSETQ. The V end lost 1 base, the J end lost 2 bases, and 10 bases lay between the germline ends. The CDR3 runs 14 residues. The CDR3 bases that were read are TGCGCCAGCAGCTTGTCAGGGGATACCTACGAG. It specifies CASSLSGDTYE. The whole CDR3 protein reads CASSLSGDTYEQYF. The full variable domain, rest sourced from reference TRBV5-1 and TRBJ2-7, is KAGVTQTPRYLIKTRGQQVTLSCSPISGHRSVSWYQQTPGQGLQFLFEYFSETQRNKGNFPGRFSGRQFSNSRSEMNVSTLELGDSALYLCASSLSGDTYEQYFGPGTRLTVT.

Concerning this clone itself: The read ends 3 residues before the CDR3 terminus; that terminus is restored from the germline J gene. The chain is built from TRBV7-9 and TRBJ2-3, with 10 bases matching TRBD1. Unmatched junction bases numbered 5, after V lost 5 bases and J lost 3 bases. Germline values: CDR1 SEHNR, CDR2 FQNEAQ (reference sequence). The CDR3 contains 15 residues. The CDR3 region is CASSPRTGGTDTQYF. The part of the CDR3 DNA that was read is TGTGCCAGCAGCCCCCGGACAGGGGGAACAGATACG.

This clone showed up many times. The read ends 3 residues early relative to the CDR3; the germline J gene fills the gap. The genes are TRBV19 and TRBJ1-2; 12 nucleotides match TRBD1. Germline V gene sequence: CDR1 LNHDA, CDR2 SQIVND (reference sequence). Losses at the gene ends were 8 bases for V and 6 bases for J; bases not matched to a gene: 4. The CDR3 is 13 residues long. The CDR3 DNA, read in part, is TGTGCCAGTTGGGACAGGGGGCATCATGGC. Its protein product is CASWDRGHHG. The entire CDR3 protein is CASWDRGHHGYTF. Looking up the rest from reference TRBV19 and TRBJ1-2 gives the full variable domain: DGGITQSPKYLFRKEGQNVTLSCEQNLNHDAMYWYRQDPGQGLRLIYYSQIVNDFQKGDIAEGYSVSREKKESFPLTVTSAQKNPTAFYLCASWDRGHHGYTFGSGTRLTVV.

This clone was observed at least ten times. The read halts 3 residues ahead of the CDR3 end, with the missing end drawn from the germline J gene. The chain links TRBV10-3 to TRBJ1-1; 7 nucleotides line up with TRBD1. Unmatched junction bases numbered 9, after V lost 3 bases and J lost 5 bases. The germline CDR1 and CDR2 sequences are ENHRY and SYGVKD. The CDR3 covers 15 residues. The part of the CDR3 DNA that was read is TGTGCCATCAGTGATCCAGGGGGTAGCCAGACTGAA. Amino acid sequence: CAISDPGGSQTE. The CDR3 in full is CAISDPGGSQTEAFF.

In this sample, this clone turned up many times. The CDR3 goes on 3 residues after the read ends, and that part is filled in from the germline J gene. The chain recombines TRBV11-3 with TRBJ2-4; maybe TRBD2 (5 bases). This CDR3 is 14 amino acids long. V was trimmed by 4 bases and J by 0 bases, leaving 7 bases between them. Per germline, CDR1 SGHNT and CDR2 YENEEA. The CDR3 DNA, read in part, is TGTGCCAGCAGCTCAGGACTAGCCAAAAACATT. Translating gives CASSSGLAKNI. In full, the CDR3 is CASSSGLAKNIQYF.

This clone came up many times. Sequencing ends 3 residues short of the CDR3 end; the germline J gene provides the rest. The rearrangement uses TRBV20-1 and TRBJ2-3; 12 bases align to TRBD2. V trimming: 5 bases; J trimming: 6 bases; junction bases outside the gene matches: 9. The CDR3 is 15 amino acids. From germline, CDR1 is DFQATT and CDR2 SNEGSKA (reference sequence). The chain's CDR3 is CSAGDPGTSGDTQYF. The sequenced part of the CDR3 DNA is TGCAGTGCTGGGGATCCCGGGACTAGCGGGGATACG.

This clone was counted ten times or more. The sequenced fragment ends 3 residues before the CDR3 boundary, so the rest is inferred from the germline J gene. The V call is TRBV6-2 or TRBV6-3, the J call TRBJ2-2; 7 bases agree with TRBD1. CDR1 and CDR2 (germline): MNHEY, SVGEGT. CDR3 length: 15 residues. The sequenced CDR3 bases are TGTGCCAGCTTAAAATACAGGGGATCTAATGAAAAG. This gives the protein CASLKYRGSNEK. The CDR3 in full is CASLKYRGSNEKLFF.

This clone was seen repeatedly, ten times or more. The read ends 3 residues before the CDR3 terminus; that terminus is restored from the germline J gene. The rearrangement links TRBV14 to TRBJ1-2; D ambiguous. Germline-derived CDR1 and CDR2 are SGHDN and FVKESK. V lost 4 bases and J lost 2, with 14 bases in between. The CDR3 consists of 15 residues. The DNA read from the CDR3 is TGTGCCAGCAGCCCAGAGCAGCGGGCGAACTATGGC. Protein sequence: CASSPEQRANYG. The entire CDR3 protein reads CASSPEQRANYGYTF.

This clone appeared many times. The CDR3 end lies 3 residues beyond the end of the read and is filled in from the germline J gene. The chain employs TRBV6-2 or TRBV6-3 and TRBJ2-3, with TRBD2 matching 7 bases. The CDR3 has 14 amino acids. V gave up 3 bases and J gave up 5 bases; unmatched junction bases: 5. Germline loops: CDR1 MNHEY, CDR2 SVGEGT. CDR3 amino acids: CASSYAGERDTQYF. CDR3 DNA (partial): TGTGCCAGCAGTTATGCGGGGGAACGAGATACG.